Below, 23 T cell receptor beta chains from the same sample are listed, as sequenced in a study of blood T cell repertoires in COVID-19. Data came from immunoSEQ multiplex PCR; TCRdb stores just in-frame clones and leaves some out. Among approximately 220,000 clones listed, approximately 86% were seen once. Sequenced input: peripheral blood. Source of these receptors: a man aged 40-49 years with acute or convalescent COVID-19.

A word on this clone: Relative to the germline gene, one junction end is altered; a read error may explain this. CDR3 residues: CASNQDHGGAYEQYF. CDR3 nucleotides: TGCGCCAGCAACCAAGATCATGGCGGGGCCTACGAGCAGTACTTC. The chain carries TRBV4-3 and TRBJ2-7; D might be TRBD2 (6 bases). The CDR3 covers 15 residues. Germline V lookup: CDR1 LGHNA, CDR2 YSLEER.

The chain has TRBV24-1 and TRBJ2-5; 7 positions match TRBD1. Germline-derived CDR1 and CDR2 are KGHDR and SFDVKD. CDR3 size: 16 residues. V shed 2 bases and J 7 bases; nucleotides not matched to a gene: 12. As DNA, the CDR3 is TGTGCCACCAGTGATTCCCCGACAGGGCCACCAGGGACCCAGTACTTC. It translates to CATSDSPTGPPGTQYF.

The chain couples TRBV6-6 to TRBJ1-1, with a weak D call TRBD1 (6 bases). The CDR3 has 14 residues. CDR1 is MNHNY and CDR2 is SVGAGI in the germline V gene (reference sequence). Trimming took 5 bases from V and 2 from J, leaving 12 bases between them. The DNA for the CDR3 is TGTGCCAGCAGTCACAGGGAGAGAAACACTGAAGCTTTCTTT. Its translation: CASSHRERNTEAFF.

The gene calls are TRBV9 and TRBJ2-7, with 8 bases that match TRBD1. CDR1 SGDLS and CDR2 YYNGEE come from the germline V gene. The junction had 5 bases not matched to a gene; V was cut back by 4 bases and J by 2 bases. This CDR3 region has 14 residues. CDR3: CASSTTGDTYEQYF. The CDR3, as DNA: TGTGCCAGCAGCACGACAGGGGACACCTACGAGCAGTACTTC.

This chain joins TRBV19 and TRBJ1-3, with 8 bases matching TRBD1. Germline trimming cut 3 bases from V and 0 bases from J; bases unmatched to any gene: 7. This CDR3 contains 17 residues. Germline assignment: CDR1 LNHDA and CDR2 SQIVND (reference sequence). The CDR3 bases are TGTGCCAGTAGTATGGGGAGGACAGGGTCCTCTGGAAACACCATATATTTT. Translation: CASSMGRTGSSGNTIYF.

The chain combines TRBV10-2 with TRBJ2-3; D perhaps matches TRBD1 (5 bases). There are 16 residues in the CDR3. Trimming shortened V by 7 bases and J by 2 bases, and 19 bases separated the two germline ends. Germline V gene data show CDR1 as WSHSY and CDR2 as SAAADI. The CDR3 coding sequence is TGCGCCAGCACCGCCAGGGTCCTCGATAACACAGATACGCAGTATTTT. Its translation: CASTARVLDNTDTQYF.

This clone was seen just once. In DNA, the CDR3 is TGTGCCAGCAGCTTCAGGATAGGGGGCGACGAGCAGTACTTC. This codes for CASSFRIGGDEQYF. J is TRBJ2-7 and V is TRBV7-2; 7 bases fit TRBD1. Germline V gives CDR1 SGHTA, CDR2 FQGNSA. The CDR3 runs 14 residues. Trimming at V came to 3 bases and at J to 5 bases, leaving 7 bases not matched to a gene.

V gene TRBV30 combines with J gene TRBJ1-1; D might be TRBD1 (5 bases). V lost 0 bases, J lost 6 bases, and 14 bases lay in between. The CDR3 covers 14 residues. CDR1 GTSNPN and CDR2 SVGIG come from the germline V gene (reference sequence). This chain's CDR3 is CAWSVRGFGAEAFF. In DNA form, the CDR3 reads TGTGCCTGGAGTGTACGGGGGTTCGGCGCTGAAGCTTTCTTT.

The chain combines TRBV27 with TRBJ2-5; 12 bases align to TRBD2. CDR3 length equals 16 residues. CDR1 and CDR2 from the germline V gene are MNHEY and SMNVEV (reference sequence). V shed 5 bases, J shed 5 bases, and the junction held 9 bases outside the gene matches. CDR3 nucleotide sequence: TGTGCCAGCAGTCCTTCGACTAGCGGGAGAGGGGAGACCCAGTACTTC. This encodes CASSPSTSGRGETQYF.

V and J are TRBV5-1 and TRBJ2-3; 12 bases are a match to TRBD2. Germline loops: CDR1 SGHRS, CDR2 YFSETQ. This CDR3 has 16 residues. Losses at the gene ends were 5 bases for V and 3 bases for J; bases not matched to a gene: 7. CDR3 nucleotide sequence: TGCGCCAGCAGGCCTAGCGGGGGGGCCGTTACAGATACGCAGTATTTT. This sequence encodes CASRPSGGAVTDTQYF.

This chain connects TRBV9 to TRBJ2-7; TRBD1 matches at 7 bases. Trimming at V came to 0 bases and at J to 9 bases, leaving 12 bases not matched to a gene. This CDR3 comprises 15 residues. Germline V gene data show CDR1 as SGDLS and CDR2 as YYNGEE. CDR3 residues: CASSVVGDSPNGQYF. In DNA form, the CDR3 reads TGTGCCAGCAGCGTAGTAGGGGACAGCCCTAACGGGCAGTACTTC.

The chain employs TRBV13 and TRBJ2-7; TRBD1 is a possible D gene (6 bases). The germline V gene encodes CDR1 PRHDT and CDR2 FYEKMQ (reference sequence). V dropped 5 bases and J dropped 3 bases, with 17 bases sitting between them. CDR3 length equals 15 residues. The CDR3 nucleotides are TGTGCCAGCAGCCTCCATGAACAGGGAGACTACGAGCAGTACTTC. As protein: CASSLHEQGDYEQYF.

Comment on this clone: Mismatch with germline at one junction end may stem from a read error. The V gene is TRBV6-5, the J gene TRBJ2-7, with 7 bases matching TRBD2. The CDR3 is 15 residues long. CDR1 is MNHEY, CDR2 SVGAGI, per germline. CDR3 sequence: CASSDLVGGSYEQYF. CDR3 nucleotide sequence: TGTGCTAGCAGCGACTTAGTGGGAGGGTCCTACGAGCAGTACTTC.

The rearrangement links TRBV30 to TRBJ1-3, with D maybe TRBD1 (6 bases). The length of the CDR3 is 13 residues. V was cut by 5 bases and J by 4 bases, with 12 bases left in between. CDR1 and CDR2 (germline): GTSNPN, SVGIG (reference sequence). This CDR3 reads CAWSTGSGNTIYF. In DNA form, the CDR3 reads TGTGCCTGGTCCACAGGGTCGGGAAACACCATATATTTT.

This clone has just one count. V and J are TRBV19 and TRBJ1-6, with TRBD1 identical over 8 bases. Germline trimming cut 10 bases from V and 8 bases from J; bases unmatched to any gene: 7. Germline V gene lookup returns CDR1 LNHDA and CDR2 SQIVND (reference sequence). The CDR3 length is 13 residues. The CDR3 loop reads CATRTGIDSPLHF. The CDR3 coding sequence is TGTGCCACCCGGACAGGGATTGATTCACCCCTCCACTTT.

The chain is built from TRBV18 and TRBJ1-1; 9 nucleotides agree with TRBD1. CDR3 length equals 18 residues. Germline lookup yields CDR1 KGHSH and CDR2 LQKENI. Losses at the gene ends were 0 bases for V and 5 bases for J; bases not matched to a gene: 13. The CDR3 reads CASSPPIGQGPLVTEAFF. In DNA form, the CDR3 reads TGTGCCAGCTCACCACCTATAGGACAGGGGCCATTGGTTACTGAAGCTTTCTTT.

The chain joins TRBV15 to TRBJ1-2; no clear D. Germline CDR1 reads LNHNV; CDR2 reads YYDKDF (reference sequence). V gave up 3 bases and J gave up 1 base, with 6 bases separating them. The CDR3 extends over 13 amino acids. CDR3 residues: CATSSEGNYGYTF. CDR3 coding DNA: TGTGCCACCAGCAGTGAGGGTAACTATGGCTACACCTTC.

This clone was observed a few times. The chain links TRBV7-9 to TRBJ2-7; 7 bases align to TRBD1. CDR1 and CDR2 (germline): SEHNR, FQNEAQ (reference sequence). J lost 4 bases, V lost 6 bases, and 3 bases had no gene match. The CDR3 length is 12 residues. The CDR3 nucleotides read TGTGCCAGCAGTCAACAGGGGTACGAGCAGTACTTC. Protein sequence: CASSQQGYEQYF.

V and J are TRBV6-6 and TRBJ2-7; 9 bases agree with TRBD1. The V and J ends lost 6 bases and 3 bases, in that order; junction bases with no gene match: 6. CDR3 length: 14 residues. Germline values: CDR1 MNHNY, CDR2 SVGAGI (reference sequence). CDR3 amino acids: CASSPGTGLYEQYF. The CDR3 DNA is TGTGCCAGCAGCCCCGGGACAGGGCTCTACGAGCAGTACTTC.

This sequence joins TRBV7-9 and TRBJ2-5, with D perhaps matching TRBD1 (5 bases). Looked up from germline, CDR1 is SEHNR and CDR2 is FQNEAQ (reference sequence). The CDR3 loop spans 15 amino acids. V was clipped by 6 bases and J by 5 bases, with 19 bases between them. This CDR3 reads CASSNSQGPWETQYF. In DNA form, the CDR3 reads TGTGCCAGCAGTAACTCCCAGGGCCCCTGGGAGACCCAGTACTTC.

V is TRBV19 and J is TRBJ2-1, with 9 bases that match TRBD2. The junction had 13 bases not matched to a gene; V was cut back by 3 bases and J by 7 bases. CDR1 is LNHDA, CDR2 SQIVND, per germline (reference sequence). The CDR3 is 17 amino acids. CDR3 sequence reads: CASSIYAGGPLGNEQFF. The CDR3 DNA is TGTGCCAGTAGTATTTACGCGGGGGGGCCTCTTGGGAATGAGCAGTTCTTC.

The CDR3 sequence is CASSPSGLANTGELFF. The CDR3 DNA follows: TGTGCCAGCTCACCTAGCGGACTGGCGAACACCGGGGAGCTGTTTTTT. The V and J genes are TRBV18 and TRBJ2-2; perhaps TRBD2 as D (6 bases). The CDR3 is made up of 16 amino acids. CDR1 and CDR2 from the germline V gene are KGHSH and LQKENI. Trimming stripped 3 bases from V and 0 bases from J, with 11 bases between. Full variable domain (rest looked up from reference TRBV18 and TRBJ2-2): NAGVMQNPRHLVRRRGQEARLRCSPMKGHSHVYWYRQLPEEGLKFMVYLQKENIIDESGMPKERFSAEFPKEGPSILRIQQVVRGDSAAYFCASSPSGLANTGELFFGEGSRLTVL.

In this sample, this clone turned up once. CDR3 protein: CASSQEQALAKNIQYF. The DNA for the CDR3 is TGTGCCAGCAGCCAAGAGCAAGCTCTAGCCAAAAACATTCAGTACTTC. The V call is TRBV3-1 (or the pseudogene TRBV3-2), the J call TRBJ2-4; D is uncertain. The germline V gene encodes CDR1 LGHDT and CDR2 YNNKEL (reference sequence). V was clipped by 0 bases and J by 0 bases, with 9 bases between them. The CDR3 length is 16 residues.